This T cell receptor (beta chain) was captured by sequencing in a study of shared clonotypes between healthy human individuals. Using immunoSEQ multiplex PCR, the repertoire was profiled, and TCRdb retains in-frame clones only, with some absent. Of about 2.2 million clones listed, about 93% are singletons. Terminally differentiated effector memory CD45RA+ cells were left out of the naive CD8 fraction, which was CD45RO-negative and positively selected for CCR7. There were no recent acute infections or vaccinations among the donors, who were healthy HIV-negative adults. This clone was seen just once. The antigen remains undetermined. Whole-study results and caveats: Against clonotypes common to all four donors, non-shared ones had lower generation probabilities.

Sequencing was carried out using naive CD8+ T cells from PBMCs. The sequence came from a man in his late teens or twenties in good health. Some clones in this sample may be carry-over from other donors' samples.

CDR3 in DNA: TGTGCCAGCAGTGAAAGGAGCTCCTACAATGAGCAGTTCTTC. Translation: CASSERSSYNEQFF. The chain combines TRBV27 with TRBJ2-1; unclear D gene. Germline V gene data show CDR1 as MNHEY and CDR2 as SMNVEV (reference sequence). The length of the CDR3 is 14 residues. With 5 bases removed from V and 0 bases from J, the gap between germline ends came to 8 bases.